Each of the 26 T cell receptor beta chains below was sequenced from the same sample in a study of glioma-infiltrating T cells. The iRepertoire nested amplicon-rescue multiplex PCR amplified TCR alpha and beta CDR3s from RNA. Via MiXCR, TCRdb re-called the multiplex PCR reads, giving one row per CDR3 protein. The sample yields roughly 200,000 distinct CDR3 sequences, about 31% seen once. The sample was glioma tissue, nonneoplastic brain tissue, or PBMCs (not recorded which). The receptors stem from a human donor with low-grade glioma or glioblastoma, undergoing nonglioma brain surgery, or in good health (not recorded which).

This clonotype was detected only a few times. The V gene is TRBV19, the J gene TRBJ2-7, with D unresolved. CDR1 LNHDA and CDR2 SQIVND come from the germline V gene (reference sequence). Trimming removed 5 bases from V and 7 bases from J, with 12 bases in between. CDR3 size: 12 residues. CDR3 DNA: TGTGCCAGTAGTGCTTCGCTCCAAGAGCAGTACTTC. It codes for CASSASLQEQYF. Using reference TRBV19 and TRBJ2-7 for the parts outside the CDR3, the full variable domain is DGGITQSPKYLFRKEGQNVTLSCEQNLNHDAMYWYRQDPGQGLRLIYYSQIVNDFQKGDIAEGYSVSREKKESFPLTVTSAQKNPTAFYLCASSASLQEQYFGPGTRLTVT.

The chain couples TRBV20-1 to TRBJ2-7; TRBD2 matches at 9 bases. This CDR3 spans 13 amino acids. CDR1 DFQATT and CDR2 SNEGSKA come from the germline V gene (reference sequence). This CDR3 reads CRGLAQDSYEQYF. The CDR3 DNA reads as TGCAGGGGACTAGCCCAAGATTCCTACGAGCAGTACTTC.

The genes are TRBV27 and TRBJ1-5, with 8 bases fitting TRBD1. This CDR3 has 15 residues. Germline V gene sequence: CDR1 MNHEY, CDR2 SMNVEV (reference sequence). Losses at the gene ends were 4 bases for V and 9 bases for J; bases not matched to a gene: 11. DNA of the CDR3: TGTGCCAGCAGTTCCTACGCAGGCAGGGGGCGGCCCCAGCATTTT. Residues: CASSSYAGRGRPQHF.

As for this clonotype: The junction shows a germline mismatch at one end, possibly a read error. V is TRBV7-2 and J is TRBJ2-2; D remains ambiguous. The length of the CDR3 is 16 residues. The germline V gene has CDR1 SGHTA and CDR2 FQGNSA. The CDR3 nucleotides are TGTGCCAGCAGCCACACAAGATCCGCGAACACAGGGGAGCTGTTTTTT. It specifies CASSHTRSANTGELFF. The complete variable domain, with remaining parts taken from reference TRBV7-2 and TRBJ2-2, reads GAGVSQSPSNKVTEKGKDVELRCDPISGHTALYWYRQSLGQGLEFLIYFQGNSAPDKSGLPSDRFSAERTGGSVSTLTIQRTQQEDSAVYLCASSHTRSANTGELFFGEGSRLTVL.

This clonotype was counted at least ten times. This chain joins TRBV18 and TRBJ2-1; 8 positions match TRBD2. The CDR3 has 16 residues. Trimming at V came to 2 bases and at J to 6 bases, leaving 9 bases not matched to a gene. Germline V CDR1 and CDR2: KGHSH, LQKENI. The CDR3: CASSPITGLAGNEQFF. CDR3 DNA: TGTGCCAGCTCACCAATAACCGGACTAGCAGGCAATGAGCAGTTCTTC.

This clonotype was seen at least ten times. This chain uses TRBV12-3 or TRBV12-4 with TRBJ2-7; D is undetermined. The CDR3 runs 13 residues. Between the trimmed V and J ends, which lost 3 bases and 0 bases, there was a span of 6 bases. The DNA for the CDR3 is TGTGCCAGCAGTTTGCGGTTCTCCTACGAGCAGTACTTC. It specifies CASSLRFSYEQYF.

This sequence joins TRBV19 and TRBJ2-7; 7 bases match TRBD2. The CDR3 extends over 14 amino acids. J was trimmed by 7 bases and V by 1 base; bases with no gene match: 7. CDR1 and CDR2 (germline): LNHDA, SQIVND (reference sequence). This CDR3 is CASSIGTRPPEQYF. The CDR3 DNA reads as TGTGCCAGTAGTATAGGGACTAGGCCTCCAGAGCAGTACTTC.

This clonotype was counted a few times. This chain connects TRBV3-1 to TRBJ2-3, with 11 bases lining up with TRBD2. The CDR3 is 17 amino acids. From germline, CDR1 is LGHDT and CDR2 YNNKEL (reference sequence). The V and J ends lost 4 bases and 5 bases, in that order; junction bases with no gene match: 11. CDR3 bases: TGTGCCAGCAGCCTAGAGTCCGCACTAGCGGGAGTAGATACGCAGTATTTT. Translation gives CASSLESALAGVDTQYF.

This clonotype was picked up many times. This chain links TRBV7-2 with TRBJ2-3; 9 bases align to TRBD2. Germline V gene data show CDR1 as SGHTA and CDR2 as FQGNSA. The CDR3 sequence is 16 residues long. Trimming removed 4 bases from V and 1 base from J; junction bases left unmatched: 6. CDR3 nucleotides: TGTGCCAGCAGCTCCGCGCGACTAGCGGGCACAGATACGCAGTATTTT. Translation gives CASSSARLAGTDTQYF.

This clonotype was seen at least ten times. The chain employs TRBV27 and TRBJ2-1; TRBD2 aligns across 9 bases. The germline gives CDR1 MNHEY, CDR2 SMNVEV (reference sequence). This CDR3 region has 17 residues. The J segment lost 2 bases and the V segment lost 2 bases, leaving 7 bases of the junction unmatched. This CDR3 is CASSLPTSGRPYNEQFF. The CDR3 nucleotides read TGTGCCAGCAGTTTACCGACTAGCGGCCGCCCCTACAATGAGCAGTTCTTC.

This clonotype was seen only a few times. DNA for the CDR3: TGCGCCAGCAGCTTACAGGGTTCGACCTACGAGCAGTACTTC. Amino acids: CASSLQGSTYEQYF. This rearrangement joins TRBV5-1 to TRBJ2-7, with D possibly TRBD1 on 6 matching bases. Germline lookup yields CDR1 SGHRS and CDR2 YFSETQ. The CDR3 length is 14 residues. The V end lost 2 bases, the J end lost 2 bases, and 11 bases lay between the germline ends.

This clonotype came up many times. DNA of the CDR3: TGTGCCACCAGCAGAGAGGACAGGTCCTACAATGAGCAGTTCTTC. Translation gives CATSREDRSYNEQFF. The genes are TRBV15 and TRBJ2-1; 7 bases line up with TRBD1. In germline, CDR1 is LNHNV, CDR2 YYDKDF (reference sequence). CDR3 length: 15 residues. After removal of 0 bases from V and 1 base from J, the junction contained 0 bases not matched to a gene.

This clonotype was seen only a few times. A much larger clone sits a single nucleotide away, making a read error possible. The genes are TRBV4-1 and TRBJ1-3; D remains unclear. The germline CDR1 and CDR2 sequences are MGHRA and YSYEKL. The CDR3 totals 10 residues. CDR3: CSSGQNTIYF. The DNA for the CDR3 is TGCTCCAGCGGGCAAAACACCATATATTTT.

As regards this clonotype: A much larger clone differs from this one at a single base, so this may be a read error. The CDR3 sequence: CTSSPGLAGGTLSSYNEQFF. The CDR3 nucleotides are TGTACCAGCAGCCCGGGACTAGCGGGAGGGACACTAAGCTCCTACAATGAGCAGTTCTTC. The chain couples TRBV5-4 to TRBJ2-1, with 16 bases lining up with TRBD2. The CDR3 contains 20 residues. Per the germline V gene, CDR1 is SGHNT and CDR2 is YYREEE (reference sequence).

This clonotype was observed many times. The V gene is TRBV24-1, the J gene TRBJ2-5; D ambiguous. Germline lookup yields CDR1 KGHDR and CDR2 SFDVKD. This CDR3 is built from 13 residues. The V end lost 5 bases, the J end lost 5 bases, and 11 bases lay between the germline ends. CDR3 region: CATSASRFETQYF. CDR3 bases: TGTGCCACCAGTGCATCTAGGTTCGAGACCCAGTACTTC.

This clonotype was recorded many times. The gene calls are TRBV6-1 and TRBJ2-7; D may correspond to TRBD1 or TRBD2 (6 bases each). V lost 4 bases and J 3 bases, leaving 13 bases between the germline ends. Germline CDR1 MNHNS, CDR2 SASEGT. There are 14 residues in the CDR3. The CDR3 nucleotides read TGTGCCAGCAGTGTAGGGGGGTTATTCTACGAGCAGTACTTC. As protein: CASSVGGLFYEQYF.

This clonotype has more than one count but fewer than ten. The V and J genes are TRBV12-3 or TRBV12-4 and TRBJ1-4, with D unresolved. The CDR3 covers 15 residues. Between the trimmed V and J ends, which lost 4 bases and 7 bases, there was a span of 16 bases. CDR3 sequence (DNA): TGTGCCAGCAGTTCCCGGCTACAGAACCGTGAAAAACTGTTTTTT. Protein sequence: CASSSRLQNREKLFF.

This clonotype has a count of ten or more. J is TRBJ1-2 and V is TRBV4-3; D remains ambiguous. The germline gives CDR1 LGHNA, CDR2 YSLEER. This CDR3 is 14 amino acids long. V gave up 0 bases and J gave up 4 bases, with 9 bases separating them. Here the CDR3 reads CASSQDSAAYGYTF. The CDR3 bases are TGCGCCAGCAGCCAAGACTCGGCCGCCTATGGCTACACCTTC.

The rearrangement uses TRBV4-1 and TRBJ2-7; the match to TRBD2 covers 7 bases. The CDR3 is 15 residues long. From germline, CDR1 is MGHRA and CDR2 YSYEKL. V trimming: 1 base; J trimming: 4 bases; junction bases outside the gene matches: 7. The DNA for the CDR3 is TGCGCCAGCAGCCAAGCCCCGGGGAGGGCTTACGAGCAGTACTTC. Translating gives CASSQAPGRAYEQYF.

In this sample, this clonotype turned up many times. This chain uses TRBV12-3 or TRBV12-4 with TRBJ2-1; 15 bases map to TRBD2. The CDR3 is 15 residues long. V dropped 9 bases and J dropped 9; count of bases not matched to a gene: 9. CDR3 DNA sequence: TGTGCCAGTCTAGGGACTAGCGGGAGGTGGGTTGAGCAGTTCTTC. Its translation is CASLGTSGRWVEQFF.

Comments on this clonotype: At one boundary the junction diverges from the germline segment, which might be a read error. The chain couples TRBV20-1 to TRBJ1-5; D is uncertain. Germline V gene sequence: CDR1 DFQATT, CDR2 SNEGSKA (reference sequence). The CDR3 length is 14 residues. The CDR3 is CSSSSAWPNQPQHF. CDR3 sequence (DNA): TGCAGTTCTAGTTCGGCATGGCCTAATCAGCCCCAGCATTTT.

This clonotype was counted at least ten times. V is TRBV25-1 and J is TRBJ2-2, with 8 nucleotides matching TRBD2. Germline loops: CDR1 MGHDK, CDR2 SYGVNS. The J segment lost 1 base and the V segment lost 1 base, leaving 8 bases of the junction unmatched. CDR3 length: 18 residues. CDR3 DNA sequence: TGTGCCAGCAGTGAATTCGAGACTAGCGTCGAGAACACCGGGGAGCTGTTTTTT. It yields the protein CASSEFETSVENTGELFF. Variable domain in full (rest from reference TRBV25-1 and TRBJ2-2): EADIYQTPRYLVIGTGKKITLECSQTMGHDKMYWYQQDPGMELHLIHYSYGVNSTEKGDLSSESTVSRIRTEHFPLTLESARPSHTSQYLCASSEFETSVENTGELFFGEGSRLTVL.

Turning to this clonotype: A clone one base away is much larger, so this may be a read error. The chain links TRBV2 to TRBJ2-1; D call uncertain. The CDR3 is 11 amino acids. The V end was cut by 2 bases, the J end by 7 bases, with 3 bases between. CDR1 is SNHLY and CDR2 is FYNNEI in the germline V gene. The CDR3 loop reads CASSEKNEQFF. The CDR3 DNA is TGTGCCAGCAGTGAAAAGAATGAGCAGTTCTTC.

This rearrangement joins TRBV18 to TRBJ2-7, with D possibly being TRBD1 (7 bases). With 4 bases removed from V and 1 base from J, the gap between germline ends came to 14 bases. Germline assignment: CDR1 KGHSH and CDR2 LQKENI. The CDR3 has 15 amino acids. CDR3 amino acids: CASSRGTATSYEQYF. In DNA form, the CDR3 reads TGTGCCAGCTCACGCGGGACAGCTACTTCCTACGAGCAGTACTTC. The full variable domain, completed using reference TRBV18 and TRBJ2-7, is NAGVMQNPRHLVRRRGQEARLRCSPMKGHSHVYWYRQLPEEGLKFMVYLQKENIIDESGMPKERFSAEFPKEGPSILRIQQVVRGDSAAYFCASSRGTATSYEQYFGPGTRLTVT.

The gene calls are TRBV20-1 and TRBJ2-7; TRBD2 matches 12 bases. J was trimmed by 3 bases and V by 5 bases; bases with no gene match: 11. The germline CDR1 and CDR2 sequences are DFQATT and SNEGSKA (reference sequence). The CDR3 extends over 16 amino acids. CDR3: CSAYPLLAGGHYEQYF. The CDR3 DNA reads TGCAGTGCTTATCCACTTCTAGCGGGAGGGCACTACGAGCAGTACTTC.

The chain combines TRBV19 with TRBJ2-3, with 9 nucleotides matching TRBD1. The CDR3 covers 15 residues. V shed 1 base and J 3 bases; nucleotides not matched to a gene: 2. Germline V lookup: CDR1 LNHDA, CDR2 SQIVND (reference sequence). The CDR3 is CASSIAGQGTDTQYF. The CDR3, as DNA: TGTGCCAGTAGTATAGCGGGACAGGGAACAGATACGCAGTATTTT.